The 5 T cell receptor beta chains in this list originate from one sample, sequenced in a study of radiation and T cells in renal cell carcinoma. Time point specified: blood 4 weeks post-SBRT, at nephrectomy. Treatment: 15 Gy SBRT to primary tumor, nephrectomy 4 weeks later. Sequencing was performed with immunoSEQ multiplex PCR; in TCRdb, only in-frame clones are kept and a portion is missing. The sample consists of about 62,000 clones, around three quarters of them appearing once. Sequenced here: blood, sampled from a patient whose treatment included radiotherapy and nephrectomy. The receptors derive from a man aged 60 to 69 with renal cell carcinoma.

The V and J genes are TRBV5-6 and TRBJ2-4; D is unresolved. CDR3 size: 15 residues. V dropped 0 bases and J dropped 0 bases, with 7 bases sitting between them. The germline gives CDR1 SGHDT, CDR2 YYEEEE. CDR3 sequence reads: CASSLVGGAKNIQYF. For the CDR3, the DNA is TGTGCCAGCAGCTTGGTGGGTGGAGCCAAAAACATTCAGTACTTC.

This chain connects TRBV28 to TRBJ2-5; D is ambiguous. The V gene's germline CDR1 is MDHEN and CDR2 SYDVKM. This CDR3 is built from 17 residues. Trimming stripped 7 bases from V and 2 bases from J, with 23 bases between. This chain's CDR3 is CASNTRASNLPQETQYF. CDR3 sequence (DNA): TGTGCCAGCAACACCCGGGCGAGTAACTTACCACAAGAGACCCAGTACTTC.

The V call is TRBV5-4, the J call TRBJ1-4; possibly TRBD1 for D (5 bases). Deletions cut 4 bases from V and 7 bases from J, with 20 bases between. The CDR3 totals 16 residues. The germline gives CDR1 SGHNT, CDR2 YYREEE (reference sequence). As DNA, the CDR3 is TGTGCCAGCAGCCCGGGTCCGGGGGGAGGTCCTGAAAAACTGTTTTTT. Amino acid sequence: CASSPGPGGGPEKLFF.

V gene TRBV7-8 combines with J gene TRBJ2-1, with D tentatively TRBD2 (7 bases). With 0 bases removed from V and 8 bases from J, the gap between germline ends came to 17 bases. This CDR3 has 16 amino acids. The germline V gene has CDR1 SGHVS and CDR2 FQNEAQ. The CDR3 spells CASSLAGAGVGDEQFF. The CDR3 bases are TGTGCCAGCAGCTTAGCGGGGGCGGGAGTTGGGGATGAGCAGTTCTTC.

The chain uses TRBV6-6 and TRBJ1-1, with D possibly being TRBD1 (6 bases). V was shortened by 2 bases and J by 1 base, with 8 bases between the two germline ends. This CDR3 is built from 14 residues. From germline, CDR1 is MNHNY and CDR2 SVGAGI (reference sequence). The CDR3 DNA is TGTGCCAGCAGTTACGGACAGAAGAACACTGAAGCTTTCTTT. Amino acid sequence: CASSYGQKNTEAFF.